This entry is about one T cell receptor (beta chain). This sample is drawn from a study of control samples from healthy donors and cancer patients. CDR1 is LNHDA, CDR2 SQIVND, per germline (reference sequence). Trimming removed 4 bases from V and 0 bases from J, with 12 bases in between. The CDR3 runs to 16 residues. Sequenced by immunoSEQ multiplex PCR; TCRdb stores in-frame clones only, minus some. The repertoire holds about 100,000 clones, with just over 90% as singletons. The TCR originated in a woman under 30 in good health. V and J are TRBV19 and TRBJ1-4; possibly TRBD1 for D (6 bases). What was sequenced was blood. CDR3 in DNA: TGTGCCAGTAGTAACACAGGGATGGCAACTAATGAAAAACTGTTTTTT. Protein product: CASSNTGMATNEKLFF.